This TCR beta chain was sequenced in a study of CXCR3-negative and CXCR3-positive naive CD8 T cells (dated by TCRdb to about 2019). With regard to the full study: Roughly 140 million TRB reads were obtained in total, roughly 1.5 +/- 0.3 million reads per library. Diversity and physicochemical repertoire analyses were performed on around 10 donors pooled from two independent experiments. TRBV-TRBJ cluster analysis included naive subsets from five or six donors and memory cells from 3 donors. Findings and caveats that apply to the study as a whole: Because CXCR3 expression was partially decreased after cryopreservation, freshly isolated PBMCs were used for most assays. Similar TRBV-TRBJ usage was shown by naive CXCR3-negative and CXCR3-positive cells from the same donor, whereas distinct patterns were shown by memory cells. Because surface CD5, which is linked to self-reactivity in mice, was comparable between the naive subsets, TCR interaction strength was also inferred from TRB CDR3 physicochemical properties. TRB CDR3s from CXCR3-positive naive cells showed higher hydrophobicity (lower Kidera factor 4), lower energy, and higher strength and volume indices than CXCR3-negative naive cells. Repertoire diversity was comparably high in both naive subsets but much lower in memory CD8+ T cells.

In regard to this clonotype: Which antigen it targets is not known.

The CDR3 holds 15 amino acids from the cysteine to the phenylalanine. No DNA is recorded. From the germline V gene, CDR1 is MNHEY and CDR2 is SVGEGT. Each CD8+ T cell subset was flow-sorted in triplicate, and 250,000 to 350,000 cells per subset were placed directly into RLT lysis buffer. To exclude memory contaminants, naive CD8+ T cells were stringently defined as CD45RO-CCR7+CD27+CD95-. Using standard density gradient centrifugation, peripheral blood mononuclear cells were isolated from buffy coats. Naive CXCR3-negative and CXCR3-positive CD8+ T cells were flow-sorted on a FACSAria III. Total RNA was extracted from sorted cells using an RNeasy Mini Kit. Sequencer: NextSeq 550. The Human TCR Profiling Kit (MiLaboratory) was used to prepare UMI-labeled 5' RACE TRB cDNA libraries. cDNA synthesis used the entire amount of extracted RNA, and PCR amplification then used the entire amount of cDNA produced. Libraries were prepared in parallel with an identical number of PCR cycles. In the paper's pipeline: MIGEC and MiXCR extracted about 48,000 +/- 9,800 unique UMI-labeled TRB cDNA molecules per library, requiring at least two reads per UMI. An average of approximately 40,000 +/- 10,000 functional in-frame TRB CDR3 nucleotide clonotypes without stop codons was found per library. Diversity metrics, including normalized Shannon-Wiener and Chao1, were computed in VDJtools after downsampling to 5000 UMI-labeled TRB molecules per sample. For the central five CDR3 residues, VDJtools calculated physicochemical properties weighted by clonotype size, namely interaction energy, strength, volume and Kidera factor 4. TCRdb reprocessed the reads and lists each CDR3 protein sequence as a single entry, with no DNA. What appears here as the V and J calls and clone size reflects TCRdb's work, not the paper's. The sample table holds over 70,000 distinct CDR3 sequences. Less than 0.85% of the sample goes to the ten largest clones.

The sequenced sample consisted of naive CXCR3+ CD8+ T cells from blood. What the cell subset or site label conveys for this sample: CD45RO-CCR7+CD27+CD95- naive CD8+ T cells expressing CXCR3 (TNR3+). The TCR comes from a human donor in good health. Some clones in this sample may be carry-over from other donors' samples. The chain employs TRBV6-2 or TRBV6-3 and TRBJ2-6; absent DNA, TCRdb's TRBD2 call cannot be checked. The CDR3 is CASSEGIAGANVLTF.